This T cell receptor beta chain was identified during a study of shared clonotypes between healthy human individuals. Study in general: The plates for each donor numbered three CD4 naive, three CD4 memory, two CD8 naive and one CD8 memory.

The CDR3 sequence is 15 residues long. With 1 base removed from V and 7 bases from J, the gap between germline ends came to 14 bases. Germline loops: CDR1 SGHVS, CDR2 FQNEAQ. Replicate sorted-subset PCRs were loaded with roughly 200 ng DNA, about 30,000 T cell genomes. Authors' methods: Filtering differed since immunoSEQ provided only junctions, with no quality scores. TCRdb's copy holds only in-frame clones and misses some; the assay was immunoSEQ multiplex PCR. V and J calls and clone size come straight from that table; D and trimming were deduced from the DNA. The top ten hold about 0.11% of the sample, which has around 640,000 clones, about 96% seen once. Positive CCR7 selection of CD45RO-negative cells yielded the naive CD8 cells, and terminally differentiated effector memory CD45RA+ cells were excluded. The donors, all of them Caucasian adults, lived in Nashville, Tennessee.

V is TRBV7-8 and J is TRBJ2-1; D might be TRBD1 or TRBD2, each matching 6 bases. The sequenced sample was naive CD8+ T cells sorted from blood. The sequence was obtained from a woman aged 30 to 39 in good health. The CDR3, as DNA: TGTGCCAGCAGCTTAGACGGAAAGGGGGGAAATGAGCAGTTCTTC. Translation gives CASSLDGKGGNEQFF.